These T cell receptor beta chains were read from a single sample in a study of T-cell reconstitution after alpha-beta-depleted transplantation in children. TCRdb redid the calling of the PCR reads with MiXCR, one entry per CDR3 protein. The sample lists hundreds of thousands of distinct CDR3 sequences; 15% to 20% were seen once. This specimen was PBMCs, mostly from graft donor cells, taken 360 days after TCRalphabeta/CD19-depleted stem cell transplant. The receptors were gathered from a male patient younger than 18 who had a stem cell transplant for acute lymphoblastic leukemia, so the T cells may come from the graft donor. The conserved cysteine and the conserved F or W are not part of the CDR3 here. A D gene is named only where the DNA matches it firmly.

- TRBJ2-7 TRBV11-2 13 ASSPVRGSTHEQY
- TRBJ1-1 TRBV7-9 14 ASSPNRRDRTQGAF
- TRBJ2-2 TRBV2 12 ASSDIRNTGELF
- TRBJ2-3 TRBV5-1 12 ASSLRSGPDTQY
- TRBJ1-1 TRBV5-1 15 ASSLARLTDLNTEAF
TRBD2 TRBJ2-2 TRBV9 15 ASSVATSGSNTGELF
TRBD2 TRBJ2-1 TRBV4-1 12 ASSHRLASNEQF
- TRBJ2-3 TRBV10-1 11 ASSAGFTDTQY
TRBD2 TRBJ2-3 TRBV20-1 12 SARLAGATDTQY
- TRBJ1-5 TRBV12-3/TRBV12-4 10 ASSLEPQPQH
TRBD1 TRBJ2-5 TRBV4-1 14 ASSQGFGQVGQTQY
TRBD2 TRBJ2-7 TRBV13 12 ASSLEREQYEQY
- TRBJ2-1 TRBV20-1 14 SARDFAQGKGNEQF
TRBD1 TRBJ2-3 TRBV24-1 14 ATSGTKQGGTDTQY
TRBD2 TRBJ2-3 TRBV12-3/TRBV12-4 15 ASGGLAGLPTPDTQY
- TRBJ2-6 TRBV4-1 17 ASSRRGHSSSSGANVLT
- TRBJ1-5 TRBV9 12 ASSVGGGSQPQH
TRBD2 TRBJ2-7 TRBV7-8 14 ASSFGSSGFTYEQY
- TRBJ2-4 TRBV5-1 14 ASSPDTGTAKNIQY
TRBD1 TRBJ2-3 TRBV20-1 17 SARDGTGGWYSDTDTQY
TRBD2 TRBJ2-6 TRBV7-9 15 ASSSFGGRAGANVLT
TRBD1 TRBJ2-7 TRBV5-1 12 ASSLGGPTNEQY
TRBD2 TRBJ2-5 TRBV4-1 12 ASSQAREAGTQY
TRBD2 TRBJ2-7 TRBV5-1 12 ASSYFGLAYEQY
- TRBJ2-1 TRBV27 13 ASSSPDINYNEQF
TRBD2 TRBJ2-1 TRBV5-1 14 ASSLPGTSGLNEQF
- TRBJ1-2 TRBV2 13 ASKSGKHQNYGYT
- TRBJ2-6 TRBV20-1 17 SATSGGLAFRSGANVLT
- TRBJ2-3 TRBV7-2 15 ASSPPRDVWLPDTQY
- TRBJ2-1 TRBV10-3 9 AISAGNEQF
TRBD1 TRBJ2-3 TRBV6-1 16 ASSPDSGTGGRKDTQY
TRBD1 TRBJ2-1 TRBV12-3/TRBV12-4 15 ASSLAGLRTGSNEQF
- TRBJ2-1 TRBV7-3 13 ASSLRRGWGAVQF
TRBD2 TRBJ2-7 TRBV3-1 12 ASSHVLASYEQY
- TRBJ2-3 TRBV7-9 9 ASSSGTQQY
- TRBJ1-1 TRBV11-2 13 ASSLEQGSGTEAF
- TRBJ2-7 TRBV5-1 12 ASSLKQLGYEQY
- TRBJ2-3 TRBV12-3/TRBV12-4 15 ASSLGLASRYTDTQY
- TRBJ2-7 TRBV10-3 15 AIKKDWRDLPGYEQY
TRBD2 TRBJ2-3 TRBV18 15 ASSPQYGRGTADTQY
TRBD1 TRBJ2-7 TRBV6-1 13 ASKLGTVISYEQY
- TRBJ2-2 TRBV6-4 16 ASSLFSVGLTHTGELF
TRBD1 TRBJ1-4 TRBV4-1 16 ASSRTGQGFATNEKLF
- TRBJ2-5 TRBV12-5 12 ASGLVGVAETQY
- TRBJ1-2 TRBV7-8 13 ASSLAGQGVEGYT
- TRBJ1-1 TRBV5-1 11 ASSWGTNTEAF
- TRBJ2-5 TRBV5-1 11 ASSGAGQETQY
TRBD2 TRBJ2-7 TRBV13 15 ASSLTPLFSGKYEQY
TRBD2 TRBJ2-3 TRBV11-1 14 ASRGRNGRELDTQY
TRBD2 TRBJ2-1 TRBV12-3/TRBV12-4 14 ASSDRTSGNHNEQF
- TRBJ1-2 TRBV29-1 12 SVAPRLSDQGYT
- TRBJ2-7 TRBV12-3/TRBV12-4 12 ASRSTAGNYEQY
- TRBJ2-4 TRBV5-1 13 ASSLTGMGGNIQY
TRBD2 TRBJ2-3 TRBV5-1 13 ASSNIAGLKDTQY